These 32 T cell receptor beta chains were sequenced from one sample in a study of response to subunit inactivated influenza vaccine. Using its own MiXCR run on the RT-PCR reads, TCRdb lists one record per CDR3 protein. The profile shows just under 550,000 distinct CDR3 sequences, under 30% of them singletons. This sample was also put to use in a study of T cells expressing NK-cell markers. That work adds: UMIs were included in TCR beta cDNA generated by 5'RACE template switching.

The sample was CD4+ T cells sorted from PBMCs, taken 11 to 12 days after vaccination. The receptor source for this set is a man in his forties or fifties who received an inactivated influenza vaccine.

This clonotype was picked up a small number of times. The chain recombines TRBV4-1 with TRBJ2-7, with 12 bases matching TRBD2. Germline V gene sequence: CDR1 MGHRA, CDR2 YSYEKL. This CDR3 region has 17 residues. J was trimmed by 1 base and V by 3 bases; bases with no gene match: 7. The CDR3 DNA sequence: TGCGCCAGCAGCCATCCCGCGACTAGCGGGAGTTCCTACGAGCAGTACTTC. Its protein product is CASSHPATSGSSYEQYF.

The CDR3 reads CAISDGSGAIRATGELFF. Here the CDR3 DNA reads TGTGCCATCAGTGACGGTAGCGGGGCCATCCGGGCGACCGGGGAGCTGTTTTTT. The chain links TRBV10-3 to TRBJ2-2; 8 nucleotides line up with TRBD2. CDR1 is ENHRY and CDR2 is SYGVKD in the germline V gene. Trimming took 3 bases from V and 5 from J; bases not matched to a gene: 14. This CDR3 is 18 amino acids long.

This clonotype has ten or more counts. The rearrangement links TRBV12-3 or TRBV12-4 to TRBJ2-5; D is uncertain. With the DNA end fitting TRBJ2-3 better, the J assignment may be wrong. This CDR3 spans 10 amino acids. The CDR3 nucleotides are TGTGCCAGCAGTCTCGGTACGCAGTATTTT. It yields the protein CASSLGTQYF.

V usage is TRBV10-3 and J usage is TRBJ2-7, with D perhaps matching TRBD1 (5 bases). This CDR3 has 13 residues. The ends were cut back, 4 bases at V and 3 bases at J, with 10 bases in the middle. Germline-derived CDR1 and CDR2 are ENHRY and SYGVKD. CDR3 nucleotide sequence: TGTGCCATCAGTGCAGGGATCTACTACGAGCAGTACTTC. Protein product: CAISAGIYYEQYF.

CDR3 in DNA: TGTGCCAGCGGCTCGCAGGGTTACGAGCAGTACTTC. It encodes CASGSQGYEQYF. The genes are TRBV12-3 or TRBV12-4 and TRBJ2-7, with D possibly being TRBD1 (5 bases). Trimming took off 8 bases at V and 4 bases at J, with 12 bases between the two ends. This CDR3 region has 12 residues.

The genes are TRBV5-1 and TRBJ2-2; tentative D call: TRBD1 (5 bases). Germline V gene data show CDR1 as SGHRS and CDR2 as YFSETQ. The CDR3 loop spans 14 amino acids. The V end lost 5 bases, the J end lost 0 bases, and 8 bases lay between the germline ends. CDR3 residues: CASRIQANTGELFF. The CDR3 DNA is TGCGCCAGCAGAATACAGGCGAACACCGGGGAGCTGTTTTTT.

The table lists this clonotype with many counts. DNA of the CDR3: TGCAGTGCCACCGGGACCCCCCAAGAGACCCAGTACTTC. Encoded protein: CSATGTPQETQYF. The rearrangement joins TRBV20-1 to TRBJ2-5, with D tentatively TRBD1 or TRBD2 (5 bases each). This CDR3 is built from 13 residues. CDR1 and CDR2 (germline): DFQATT, SNEGSKA (reference sequence). The V gene lost 6 bases and the J gene lost 1 base, with 12 bases spanning the gap.

This sequence joins TRBV4-3 and TRBJ2-6, with TRBD1 as a possible D gene (6 bases). V lost 8 bases and J 4 bases, leaving 15 bases between the germline ends. CDR1 LGHNA and CDR2 YSLEER come from the germline V gene. The CDR3 totals 15 residues. The CDR3 loop reads CASGRQVFGANVLTF. The CDR3 nucleotides are TGCGCCAGCGGGAGACAGGTCTTCGGGGCCAACGTCCTGACTTTC.

Notes on this clonotype: A read error is possible here, since a much larger clone lies one base away. This rearrangement joins TRBV20-1 to TRBJ2-3, with 7 bases identical to TRBD2. The germline CDR1 and CDR2 sequences are DFQATT and SNEGSKA (reference sequence). The CDR3 runs 12 residues. J was trimmed by 10 bases and V by 6 bases; bases with no gene match: 10. CDR3 protein: CSAETRGDAQYF. CDR3 DNA sequence: TGCAGTGCGGAAACCCGGGGGGATGCGCAGTATTTT.

There are many counts of this clonotype. The chain uses TRBV7-2 and TRBJ2-1, with 7 positions matching TRBD2. V gave up 6 bases and J gave up 0 bases; unmatched junction bases: 5. The germline V gene encodes CDR1 SGHTA and CDR2 FQGNSA. The CDR3 contains 15 residues. The CDR3 DNA is TGTGCCAGCAGTCCTCTAGCGGCCTCCTACAATGAGCAGTTCTTC. This gives the protein CASSPLAASYNEQFF. The variable domain in full, with the rest retrieved from reference TRBV7-2 and TRBJ2-1, is GAGVSQSPSNKVTEKGKDVELRCDPISGHTALYWYRQSLGQGLEFLIYFQGNSAPDKSGLPSDRFSAERTGGSVSTLTIQRTQQEDSAVYLCASSPLAASYNEQFFGPGTRLTVL.

This clonotype turned up a few times. The chain recombines TRBV20-1 with TRBJ2-7; tentatively, D is TRBD1 (5 bases). In germline, CDR1 is DFQATT, CDR2 SNEGSKA (reference sequence). V dropped 5 bases and J dropped 1 base, with 12 bases sitting between them. The CDR3 loop spans 13 amino acids. The CDR3 bases are TGCAGTGCTGCCTCAGGGAAATCCTACGAGCAGTACTTC. It codes for CSAASGKSYEQYF.

The V call is TRBV29-1, the J call TRBJ2-1, with D maybe TRBD2 (6 bases). Germline lookup yields CDR1 SQVTM and CDR2 ANQGSEA. This CDR3 has 13 residues. The germline V and J ends were trimmed by 7 bases and 0 bases, with 10 bases remaining between them. This CDR3 reads CSARGFSYNEQFF. In DNA form, the CDR3 reads TGCAGCGCCCGGGGGTTCTCCTACAATGAGCAGTTCTTC.

The chain combines TRBV2 with TRBJ1-2, with D hard to call. The V gene's germline CDR1 is SNHLY and CDR2 FYNNEI. V dropped 5 bases and J dropped 4 bases, with 5 bases sitting between them. The CDR3 is 11 amino acids. The CDR3 sequence is CASSPFYGYTF. CDR3 nucleotide sequence: TGTGCCAGCAGTCCTTTCTATGGCTACACCTTC.

This chain uses TRBV28 with TRBJ2-2; D possibly corresponds to TRBD1 (5 bases). Trimming stripped 2 bases from V and 5 bases from J, with 12 bases between. The CDR3 length is 15 residues. CDR1 is MDHEN and CDR2 is SYDVKM in the germline V gene. The CDR3 region is CASSLRGTKTGELFF. The CDR3 DNA is TGTGCCAGCAGTTTAAGGGGCACAAAGACCGGGGAGCTGTTTTTT.

This clonotype was seen a handful of times. The J gene is TRBJ1-1, the V gene TRBV12-3 or TRBV12-4; D is possibly TRBD1 (5 bases). Trimming cost V 0 bases and J 0 bases, with 8 bases left between them. The CDR3 contains 15 residues. The CDR3 region has the DNA TGTGCCAGCAGTTTAGCGGCAGGGTTGAACACTGAAGCTTTCTTT. Protein sequence: CASSLAAGLNTEAFF.

This clonotype was counted only a few times. The V and J genes are TRBV20-1 and TRBJ1-1; TRBD1 matches 11 bases. The CDR3 loop spans 16 amino acids. Looked up from germline, CDR1 is DFQATT and CDR2 is SNEGSKA (reference sequence). V trimming: 0 bases; J trimming: 4 bases; junction bases outside the gene matches: 7. The CDR3 DNA reads as TGCAGTGCTAGAGACGGGACAGGGGGTTATATCACTGAAGCTTTCTTT. Translated, it gives CSARDGTGGYITEAFF.

The chain is built from TRBV12-3 or TRBV12-4 and TRBJ1-6; D is ambiguous. This CDR3 has 15 residues. Trimming cost V 6 bases and J 7 bases, with 16 bases left between them. CDR3 sequence (DNA): TGTGCCAGCAGACCGATGACCGGTGGAAATTCACCCCTCCACTTT. This translates into CASRPMTGGNSPLHF.

This chain uses TRBV20-1 with TRBJ2-5, with TRBD2 matching over 7 bases. This CDR3 has 16 residues. Germline loops: CDR1 DFQATT, CDR2 SNEGSKA (reference sequence). V was clipped by 0 bases and J by 0 bases; unmatched bases: 7. Here the CDR3 DNA reads TGCAGTGCTAGAGATTCTAGCGGAGGGTACCAAGAGACCCAGTACTTC. This gives the protein CSARDSSGGYQETQYF.

This clonotype showed up just once. The chain recombines TRBV7-2 with TRBJ2-1; 10 nucleotides line up with TRBD2. Germline CDR1 SGHTA, CDR2 FQGNSA. J was trimmed by 5 bases and V by 4 bases; bases with no gene match: 5. This CDR3 has 15 amino acids. This CDR3 reads CASSSQREGHNEQFF. For the CDR3, the DNA is TGTGCCAGCAGCTCCCAGCGGGAGGGGCACAATGAGCAGTTCTTC.

This clonotype occurred a few times. The chain is built from TRBV12-3 or TRBV12-4 and TRBJ1-1; 11 bases match TRBD1. The CDR3 consists of 13 residues. V gave up 5 bases and J gave up 7 bases; unmatched junction bases: 3. CDR3 loop: CASSGQGAREAFF. In DNA form, the CDR3 reads TGTGCCAGCAGTGGACAGGGGGCGCGTGAAGCTTTCTTT.

This clonotype appeared a few times. The chain is built from TRBV12-3 or TRBV12-4 and TRBJ2-2; possible D gene TRBD1, 7 bases. With 8 bases removed from V and 5 bases from J, the gap between germline ends came to 12 bases. The CDR3 contains 13 residues. CDR3 coding DNA: TGTGCCAGCCAGGGGGGTTTAACCGGGGAGCTGTTTTTT. This encodes CASQGGLTGELFF.

The V call is TRBV4-2, the J call TRBJ2-5; 8 bases are a match to TRBD1. Germline lookup yields CDR1 LGHNA and CDR2 YNFKEQ. The CDR3 sequence is 15 residues long. Losses at the gene ends were 3 bases for V and 2 bases for J; bases not matched to a gene: 5. CDR3 nucleotides: TGTGCCAGCAGCCACTTTCGGACAGGGCAAGAGACCCAGTACTTC. Amino acid sequence: CASSHFRTGQETQYF.

CDR3 coding DNA: TGTGCCAGCAGGTCATCAGGGCAGGGTAGGGAGCTGTTTTTT. This gives the protein CASRSSGQGRELFF. The chain combines TRBV7-2 with TRBJ2-2; maybe TRBD1 (5 bases). The CDR3 loop spans 14 amino acids. The germline V gene has CDR1 SGHTA and CDR2 FQGNSA. V was cut by 6 bases and J by 9 bases, with 17 bases left in between. The variable domain in full, with the rest retrieved from reference TRBV7-2 and TRBJ2-2, is GAGVSQSPSNKVTEKGKDVELRCDPISGHTALYWYRQSLGQGLEFLIYFQGNSAPDKSGLPSDRFSAERTGGSVSTLTIQRTQQEDSAVYLCASRSSGQGRELFFGEGSRLTVL.

The chain is built from TRBV5-6 and TRBJ1-1; no clear D. Germline V gene lookup returns CDR1 SGHDT and CDR2 YYEEEE. This CDR3 contains 14 residues. Trimming shortened V by 4 bases and J by 4 bases, and 14 bases separated the two germline ends. The CDR3 loop reads CASSGAGVGTEAFF. DNA for the CDR3: TGTGCCAGCAGCGGAGCCGGGGTGGGCACTGAAGCTTTCTTT.

The rearrangement uses TRBV4-2 and TRBJ2-5, with 11 bases lining up with TRBD2. This CDR3 comprises 15 residues. V gave up 4 bases and J gave up 7 bases; unmatched junction bases: 8. Germline V gives CDR1 LGHNA, CDR2 YNFKEQ. The CDR3 sequence: CASSRFSGRAVTQYF. CDR3 DNA: TGTGCCAGCAGCCGATTTAGCGGGAGGGCCGTGACCCAGTACTTC.

This clonotype was counted ten times or more. At one end, the junction sequence differs from germline, possibly due to a read error. The chain has TRBV5-1 and TRBJ1-1, with a possible D match to TRBD1 (5 bases). Looked up from germline, CDR1 is SGHRS and CDR2 is YFSETQ. The CDR3 loop spans 14 amino acids. This CDR3 is CASSPGTANTEAFF. For the CDR3, the DNA is TGTGCCAGCAGCCCCGGGACGGCGAACACTGAAGCTTTCTTT.

The CDR3 is CASSYSGDQPQHF. The CDR3 nucleotides read TGTGCCAGCAGTTACTCAGGGGATCAGCCCCAGCATTTT. The J gene is TRBJ1-5, the V gene TRBV6-6; D might be TRBD1 (5 bases). The germline gives CDR1 MNHNY, CDR2 SVGAGI (reference sequence). Trimming cost V 0 bases and J 5 bases, with 5 bases left between them. This CDR3 comprises 13 residues.

This chain uses TRBV7-8 with TRBJ2-7; D is perhaps TRBD1 (6 bases). Trimming shortened V by 7 bases and J by 2 bases, and 18 bases separated the two germline ends. Germline V gene data show CDR1 as SGHVS and CDR2 as FQNEAQ. The CDR3 spans 15 residues. DNA for the CDR3: TGTGCCAGCATCGACCAGATATACAGGGCCTACGAGCAGTACTTC. Translating gives CASIDQIYRAYEQYF.

V is TRBV7-3 and J is TRBJ2-1; the match to TRBD2 covers 10 bases. The CDR3 consists of 19 residues. Germline V gene lookup returns CDR1 SGHTA and CDR2 FQGTGA. With 1 base clipped from V and 7 bases from J, the junction kept 16 bases outside the gene matches. The CDR3 bases are TGTGCCAGCAGCTTAAGAATTCCGGGGCTAGCGGGAGCGAAGAATGAGCAGTTCTTC. The encoded protein is CASSLRIPGLAGAKNEQFF.

This rearrangement joins TRBV6-1 to TRBJ2-3; 11 bases map to TRBD1. The CDR3 totals 17 residues. Trimming at V came to 5 bases and at J to 3 bases, leaving 10 bases not matched to a gene. Per germline, CDR1 MNHNS and CDR2 SASEGT. The CDR3: CASSPTTGTGGTDTQYF. In DNA, the CDR3 is TGTGCCAGCAGTCCCACGACCGGGACAGGGGGTACAGATACGCAGTATTTT.

The chain recombines TRBV3-1 with TRBJ1-2; TRBD1 is a possible D gene (6 bases). The CDR3 loop spans 14 amino acids. Germline assignment: CDR1 LGHDT and CDR2 YNNKEL (reference sequence). The V gene lost 5 bases and the J gene lost 5 bases, with 15 bases spanning the gap. CDR3 protein: CASSYTGKRYGYTF. The CDR3 DNA reads as TGTGCCAGCAGCTACACAGGGAAACGGTATGGCTACACCTTC.

The J gene is TRBJ2-1, the V gene TRBV5-1; D may be TRBD2 (5 bases). Germline V gives CDR1 SGHRS, CDR2 YFSETQ. The CDR3 extends over 15 amino acids. V was shortened by 2 bases and J by 6 bases, with 15 bases between the two germline ends. In DNA, the CDR3 is TGCGCCAGCAGCTTATCACCGGGAACGCCCAATGAGCAGTTCTTC. It encodes CASSLSPGTPNEQFF. Drawing the rest from reference TRBV5-1 and TRBJ2-1, the complete variable domain is KAGVTQTPRYLIKTRGQQVTLSCSPISGHRSVSWYQQTPGQGLQFLFEYFSETQRNKGNFPGRFSGRQFSNSRSEMNVSTLELGDSALYLCASSLSPGTPNEQFFGPGTRLTVL.